This T cell receptor beta chain was profiled in a study of blood T cell repertoires in COVID-19. Overall study: T cells, B-cell-depleted T cells, or PBMCs supplied cDNA or gDNA.

The CDR3 is 12 residues long. Germline V gene data show CDR1 as SEHNR and CDR2 as FQNEAQ (reference sequence). V lost 7 bases and J 0 bases, leaving 5 bases between the germline ends. Under the authors' procedure: Researchers report that nucleated cell counts were estimated from reference gene primer amplification. The assay was immunoSEQ multiplex PCR, and TCRdb's table has in-frame clones only and misses some. V and J calls and clone size come straight from that table; D and trimming were deduced from the DNA. The table shows roughly 40,000 clones, with roughly 77% occurring only once. This clone was counted between two and nine times.

The source is an elderly man with acute or convalescent COVID-19. The chain uses TRBV7-9 and TRBJ2-3; D uncertain. Sequencing used peripheral blood. CDR3 loop: CASTTSTDTQYF. Written as DNA, the CDR3 is TGTGCCAGCACCACGAGCACAGATACGCAGTATTTT.